This T cell receptor beta chain was sequenced during a study of tumor-infiltrating lymphocytes in primary liver carcinoma. About this clonotype itself: The junction differs from germline at one of its ends, possibly a read error.

From roughly 500 ng total RNA, TCR beta cDNA was generated with a primer in the constant region. ARM-PCR, slightly modified, supplied the TCR beta libraries through three nested multiplex PCR rounds. A C-beta reverse primer and TRBV1-TRBV30 forward primers served in each of the first two PCR rounds, at 10 cycles apiece. TCRdb fed the multiplex PCR reads into MiXCR, producing one record per CDR3 protein. The sample shows about 43,000 distinct CDR3 sequences, over 70% of them seen only once. The germline V gene encodes CDR1 DFQATT and CDR2 SNEGSKA (reference sequence). The CDR3 sequence is 17 residues long. Co-extraction of RNA and DNA was performed on about 19-32 mg of unsorted bulk tissue. The study enrolled treatment-naive patients with chronic HBV infection. Every tumor specimen contained over 85% viable tumor cells.

The specimen was liver tumor tissue from sampling region 2. This sample's subset: tumor region T2, inferior pole. This receptor was identified in a man aged 40-49 years with primary liver carcinoma and hepatitis B virus infection. This chain connects TRBV20-1 to TRBJ2-1; 7 positions match TRBD2. CDR3 region: CNARTSGDLSSYNEQFF. The CDR3 coding sequence is TGCAATGCTAGGACCAGCGGGGACCTGAGCTCCTACAATGAGCAGTTCTTC.